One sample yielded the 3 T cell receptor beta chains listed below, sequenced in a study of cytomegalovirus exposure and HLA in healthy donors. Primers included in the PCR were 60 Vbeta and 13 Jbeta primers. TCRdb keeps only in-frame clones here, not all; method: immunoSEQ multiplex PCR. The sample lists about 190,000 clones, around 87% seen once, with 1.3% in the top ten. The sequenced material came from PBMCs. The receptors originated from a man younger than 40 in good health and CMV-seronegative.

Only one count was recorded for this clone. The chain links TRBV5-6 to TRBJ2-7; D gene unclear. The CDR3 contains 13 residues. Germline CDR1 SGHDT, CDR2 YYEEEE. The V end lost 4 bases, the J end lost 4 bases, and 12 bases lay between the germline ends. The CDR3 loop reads CASSPRVSYEQYF. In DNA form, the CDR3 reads TGTGCCAGCAGCCCCCGGGTGAGTTACGAGCAGTACTTC.

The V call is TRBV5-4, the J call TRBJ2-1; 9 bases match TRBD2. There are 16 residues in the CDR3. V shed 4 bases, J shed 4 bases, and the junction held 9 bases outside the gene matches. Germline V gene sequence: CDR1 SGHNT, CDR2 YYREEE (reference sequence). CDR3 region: CASSAPIAGVYNEQFF. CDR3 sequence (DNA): TGTGCCAGCAGCGCCCCCATAGCGGGGGTTTACAATGAGCAGTTCTTC.

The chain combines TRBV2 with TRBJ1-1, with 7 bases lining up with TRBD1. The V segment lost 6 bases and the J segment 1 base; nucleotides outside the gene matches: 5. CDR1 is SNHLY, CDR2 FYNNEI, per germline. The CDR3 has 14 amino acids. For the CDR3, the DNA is TGTGCCAGCAGGGTAACAGGGGCGAACACTGAAGCTTTCTTT. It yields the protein CASRVTGANTEAFF.